The 31 T cell receptor beta chains below come from one sample, sequenced in a study of shared clonotypes between healthy human individuals. The data were produced by immunoSEQ multiplex PCR, yet TCRdb's version contains in-frame clones alone and is incomplete. The table has around 1.9 million clones, over 85% seen once; the top ten hold around 1.8%. Naive CD8 cells were CD45RO-negative, positively selected for CCR7, excluding terminally differentiated effector memory CD45RA+ cells. Material: naive CD8+ T cells from PBMCs. All receptors come from a man between 18 and 29 years old in good health. Some clones in this sample may be carry-over from other donors' samples.

V gene TRBV7-8 combines with J gene TRBJ2-1; 10 nucleotides align to TRBD2. This CDR3 region has 19 residues. The V and J ends lost 4 bases and 4 bases, in that order; junction bases with no gene match: 16. The germline V gene encodes CDR1 SGHVS and CDR2 FQNEAQ. DNA of the CDR3: TGTGCCAGCAGCTCGAGACTAGCGGGCGCCAACCACCGGTACAATGAGCAGTTCTTC. This encodes CASSSRLAGANHRYNEQFF.

The V gene is TRBV5-4, the J gene TRBJ2-3; D might be TRBD2 (5 bases). V was clipped by 2 bases and J by 2 bases, with 15 bases between them. Germline CDR1 and CDR2: SGHNT and YYREEE (reference sequence). The length of the CDR3 is 16 residues. The CDR3: CASSFAGLANTDTQYF. The CDR3 DNA follows: TGTGCCAGCAGCTTCGCCGGGCTAGCAAACACAGATACGCAGTATTTT.

CDR3 DNA: TGTGCCAGCAGCTCAAGCGGGAGTGGTTTCTACGAGCAGTACTTC. Its translation is CASSSSGSGFYEQYF. The V call is TRBV13, the J call TRBJ2-7; 8 nucleotides line up with TRBD2. The CDR3 is made up of 15 amino acids. CDR1 is PRHDT, CDR2 FYEKMQ, per germline (reference sequence). The trim removed 4 bases at V and 3 bases at J, leaving 8 bases unmatched.

This CDR3 reads CASSKDLRYEQYF. The CDR3 nucleotides are TGTGCCAGCTCCAAGGACCTGAGGTACGAGCAGTACTTC. The chain joins TRBV18 to TRBJ2-7, with no clear D. Germline V CDR1 and CDR2: KGHSH, LQKENI. This CDR3 region has 13 residues. Trimming took off 6 bases at V and 4 bases at J, with 13 bases between the two ends.

This clone has more than one count but fewer than ten. The chain joins TRBV30 to TRBJ1-1; D remains ambiguous. This CDR3 spans 15 amino acids. Per the germline V gene, CDR1 is GTSNPN and CDR2 is SVGIG (reference sequence). The germline V and J ends were trimmed by 5 bases and 6 bases, with 22 bases remaining between them. CDR3 DNA sequence: TGTGCCTGGGCAGGAAGAGGGTTTTCTGGCCCTGAAGCTTTCTTT. This encodes CAWAGRGFSGPEAFF.

The gene calls are TRBV5-6 and TRBJ2-1; perhaps D is TRBD1 or TRBD2 (5 bases each). Germline CDR1 reads SGHDT; CDR2 reads YYEEEE. V was trimmed by 4 bases and J by 5 bases, leaving 10 bases between them. The CDR3 totals 13 residues. The CDR3 loop reads CASSPGTNNEQFF. For the CDR3, the DNA is TGTGCCAGCAGCCCAGGGACCAACAATGAGCAGTTCTTC.

This clone appeared once. This sequence joins TRBV27 and TRBJ2-7; TRBD2 matches 7 bases. Germline V CDR1 and CDR2: MNHEY, SMNVEV (reference sequence). Trimming took 6 bases from V and 0 from J; bases not matched to a gene: 14. The CDR3 runs to 17 residues. The CDR3 spells CASSLAVLGRPSYEQYF. The CDR3 DNA sequence: TGTGCCAGCAGCTTGGCCGTCCTCGGGAGGCCCTCCTACGAGCAGTACTTC.

The genes are TRBV28 and TRBJ1-4, with D uncertain. The V gene's germline CDR1 is MDHEN and CDR2 SYDVKM. V was clipped by 1 base and J by 0 bases, with 9 bases between them. This CDR3 contains 16 residues. CDR3 in amino acids: CASSLLGDSTNEKLFF. CDR3 in DNA: TGTGCCAGCAGTTTATTGGGCGACTCAACTAATGAAAAACTGTTTTTT.

Concerning this clone: The sample contains more than one DNA sequence encoding this CDR3. The rearrangement joins TRBV9 to TRBJ2-1; D remains unclear. V was clipped by 4 bases and J by 6 bases, with 8 bases between them. The CDR3 length is 12 residues. Germline V lookup: CDR1 SGDLS, CDR2 YYNGEE. CDR3 sequence (DNA): TGTGCCAGCAGCCCTCTCGGCAATGAGCAGTTCTTC. Translating it yields CASSPLGNEQFF. Complete variable domain (other parts from reference TRBV9 and TRBJ2-1): DSGVTQTPKHLITATGQRVTLRCSPRSGDLSVYWYQQSLDQGLQFLIQYYNGEERAKGNILERFSAQQFPDLHSELNLSSLELGDSALYFCASSPLGNEQFFGPGTRLTVL.

This rearrangement joins TRBV30 to TRBJ2-7, with TRBD1 matching 8 bases. Germline CDR1 is GTSNPN and CDR2 is SVGIG (reference sequence). The CDR3 totals 15 residues. With V trimmed by 1 base and J by 10 bases, 15 bases remained unmatched. CDR3 loop: CAWSEPDRVGQYQYF. The CDR3 DNA is TGTGCCTGGAGTGAGCCGGACAGGGTGGGCCAGTACCAGTACTTC.

This sequence joins TRBV29-1 and TRBJ2-5; no definite D call. Looked up from germline, CDR1 is SQVTM and CDR2 is ANQGSEA. V shed 3 bases and J shed 5 bases, with 19 bases lying between them. The CDR3 extends over 15 amino acids. CDR3: CSVEPEGSLRETQYF. The DNA of the CDR3 is TGCAGCGTTGAGCCCGAAGGGTCGCTTCGGGAGACCCAGTACTTC. The full variable domain, with the rest looked up from reference TRBV29-1 and TRBJ2-5, is SAVISQKPSRDICQRGTSLTIQCQVDSQVTMMFWYRQQPGQSLTLIATANQGSEATYESGFVIDKFPISRPNLTFSTLTVSNMSPEDSSIYLCSVEPEGSLRETQYFGPGTRLLVL.

V is TRBV27 and J is TRBJ2-1; 10 nucleotides line up with TRBD1. Germline values: CDR1 MNHEY, CDR2 SMNVEV (reference sequence). V gave up 2 bases and J gave up 10 bases; unmatched junction bases: 8. The CDR3 is 15 amino acids. CDR3: CASSLVGTGAGEQFF. The CDR3 nucleotides are TGTGCCAGCAGTTTAGTTGGGACAGGGGCTGGAGAGCAGTTCTTC.

The genes are TRBV11-3 and TRBJ2-7, with unresolved D. CDR3 length: 13 residues. V was clipped by 1 base and J by 3 bases, with 7 bases between them. The germline V gene encodes CDR1 SGHNT and CDR2 YENEEA. The CDR3 coding sequence is TGTGCCAGCAGCTTAGTTTTGGGCTACGAGCAGTACTTC. Translated: CASSLVLGYEQYF.

This chain connects TRBV28 to TRBJ1-4, with TRBD1 as a possible D gene (6 bases). There are 14 residues in the CDR3. Trimming cost V 9 bases and J 6 bases, with 17 bases left between them. From germline, CDR1 is MDHEN and CDR2 SYDVKM. CDR3 sequence reads: CASCESGAHEKLFF. In nucleotides, the CDR3 is TGTGCCAGTTGCGAGTCGGGGGCGCATGAAAAACTGTTTTTT.

The gene calls are TRBV10-3 and TRBJ1-5; no clear D gene. The V gene lost 6 bases and the J gene lost 0 bases, with 6 bases spanning the gap. There are 13 residues in the CDR3. Per germline, CDR1 ENHRY and CDR2 SYGVKD. In DNA, the CDR3 is TGTGCCATCAGAACCGATAGCAATCAGCCCCAGCATTTT. Amino acids: CAIRTDSNQPQHF.

The genes are TRBV6-5 and TRBJ2-5; maybe TRBD1 (5 bases). Germline V gives CDR1 MNHEY, CDR2 SVGAGI. The CDR3 consists of 13 residues. V lost 6 bases and J lost 5, with 13 bases in between. The CDR3, as DNA: TGTGCCAGCAGGCAGGGATCGTTGGAGACCCAGTACTTC. Translated, it gives CASRQGSLETQYF.

This chain joins TRBV9 and TRBJ2-1; D might be TRBD2 (6 bases). Trimming took off 0 bases at V and 0 bases at J, with 25 bases between the two ends. The germline CDR1 and CDR2 sequences are SGDLS and YYNGEE. This CDR3 is 21 amino acids long. The CDR3 coding sequence is TGTGCCAGCAGCGTAGATATTGAGGGACTCCAACCCCAAAGCTCCTACAATGAGCAGTTCTTC. Translating it yields CASSVDIEGLQPQSSYNEQFF.

J is TRBJ2-7 and V is TRBV27, with D possibly TRBD1 on 6 matching bases. V was cut by 2 bases and J by 0 bases, with 17 bases left in between. CDR1 and CDR2 (germline): MNHEY, SMNVEV (reference sequence). The CDR3 has 17 residues. CDR3 nucleotides: TGTGCCAGCAGTTTAATATCTGGTCAGGGGAGCTCCTACGAGCAGTACTTC. Protein product: CASSLISGQGSSYEQYF.

The chain recombines TRBV25-1 with TRBJ1-1; TRBD1 agrees at 9 bases. After removal of 1 base from V and 5 bases from J, the junction contained 5 bases not matched to a gene. Germline V gene lookup returns CDR1 MGHDK and CDR2 SYGVNS. The CDR3 sequence is 15 residues long. Here the CDR3 DNA reads TGTGCCAGCAGTGAATGGGGGACAGGGTCAACTGAAGCTTTCTTT. Its protein product is CASSEWGTGSTEAFF. The entire variable domain, with the rest obtained from reference TRBV25-1 and TRBJ1-1, is as follows: EADIYQTPRYLVIGTGKKITLECSQTMGHDKMYWYQQDPGMELHLIHYSYGVNSTEKGDLSSESTVSRIRTEHFPLTLESARPSHTSQYLCASSEWGTGSTEAFFGQGTRLTVV.

The gene calls are TRBV13 and TRBJ1-2; D is ambiguous. V dropped 5 bases and J dropped 5 bases, with 6 bases sitting between them. There are 11 residues in the CDR3. Germline V gives CDR1 PRHDT, CDR2 FYEKMQ (reference sequence). CDR3 nucleotides: TGTGCCAGCAGCATAAATTATGGCTACACCTTC. Its protein is CASSINYGYTF.

CDR3 in amino acids: CASIHSPTGGLFYEQYF. The CDR3 coding sequence is TGTGCCAGCATCCACAGTCCAACAGGGGGCCTTTTTTACGAGCAGTACTTC. The chain links TRBV5-8 to TRBJ2-7; 9 bases are a match to TRBD1. CDR1 SGHTS and CDR2 YDEGEE come from the germline V gene. The J segment lost 4 bases and the V segment lost 6 bases, leaving 17 bases of the junction unmatched. This CDR3 has 17 amino acids. Full variable domain (outside the CDR3, taken from reference TRBV5-8 and TRBJ2-7): EAGVTQSPTHLIKTRGQQATLRCSPISGHTSVYWYQQALGLGLQFLLWYDEGEERNRGNFPPRFSGRQFPNYSSELNVNALELEDSALYLCASIHSPTGGLFYEQYFGPGTRLTVT.

J is TRBJ1-1 and V is TRBV9; D ambiguous. Germline values: CDR1 SGDLS, CDR2 YYNGEE. The CDR3 spans 15 residues. Trimming pared 0 bases from V and 7 bases from J, leaving 16 bases between. The DNA for the CDR3 is TGTGCCAGCAGCGTAGGCCGGGGTCAAAGGAATGAAGCTTTCTTT. It translates to CASSVGRGQRNEAFF.

The chain is built from TRBV10-2 and TRBJ1-5; tentative D call: TRBD1 (5 bases). V dropped 6 bases and J dropped 5 bases, with 11 bases sitting between them. Germline V gene lookup returns CDR1 WSHSY and CDR2 SAAADI. The CDR3 has 13 amino acids. CDR3 coding DNA: TGCGCCAGCAGGCAGGGTGTAGATCAGCCCCAGCATTTT. It translates to CASRQGVDQPQHF.

CDR3 in amino acids: CASSFNGPTGLSYEQYF. CDR3 DNA sequence: TGTGCCAGCAGCTTTAACGGCCCGACAGGGCTCTCCTACGAGCAGTACTTC. This chain uses TRBV5-6 with TRBJ2-7; 7 nucleotides align to TRBD1. With V trimmed by 2 bases and J by 0 bases, 11 bases remained unmatched. The CDR3 spans 17 residues. Per the germline V gene, CDR1 is SGHDT and CDR2 is YYEEEE.

This clone appeared a single time. The chain carries TRBV5-8 and TRBJ2-5; D remains ambiguous. Trimming removed 2 bases at V and 2 bases at J, with 1 base between. The CDR3 is 11 residues long. Per the germline V gene, CDR1 is SGHTS and CDR2 is YDEGEE. The DNA of the CDR3 is TGTGCCAGCAGCTTACAAGAGACCCAGTACTTC. It translates to CASSLQETQYF.

The V gene is TRBV10-2, the J gene TRBJ1-5; 9 bases agree with TRBD1. Germline V gene sequence: CDR1 WSHSY, CDR2 SAAADI. Losses at the gene ends were 4 bases for V and 3 bases for J; bases not matched to a gene: 4. The CDR3 is 15 residues long. Written as DNA, the CDR3 is TGCGCCAGCAGTGTAAACAGGGGGCCCAATCAGCCCCAGCATTTT. Protein: CASSVNRGPNQPQHF.

The rearrangement joins TRBV6-5 to TRBJ2-2; 7 nucleotides align to TRBD1. This CDR3 region has 14 residues. J was trimmed by 7 bases and V by 6 bases; bases with no gene match: 8. CDR1 and CDR2 from the germline V gene are MNHEY and SVGAGI. DNA for the CDR3: TGTGCCAGCAGGACAGGGCCAGGGGACGGGGAGCTGTTTTTT. Translated, it gives CASRTGPGDGELFF.

On this clone itself: The sample contains more than one DNA sequence encoding this CDR3. V is TRBV11-2 and J is TRBJ2-7, with D uncertain. This CDR3 is built from 13 residues. Germline V gene data show CDR1 as SGHAT and CDR2 as FQNNGV. Trimming took 1 base from V and 2 from J, leaving 6 bases between them. CDR3 amino acids: CASSLGVTYEQYF. The DNA of the CDR3 is TGTGCCAGCAGCTTAGGCGTTACCTACGAGCAGTACTTC.

Here the CDR3 reads CASSSRTSGTNYEQYF. In DNA, the CDR3 is TGTGCCAGCAGTTCCCGGACTAGCGGGACGAATTACGAGCAGTACTTC. The J gene is TRBJ2-7, the V gene TRBV27; 12 nucleotides align to TRBD2. The CDR3 is 16 amino acids. Trimming cost V 4 bases and J 4 bases; bases outside gene matches: 8. The germline V gene has CDR1 MNHEY and CDR2 SMNVEV (reference sequence).

The J gene is TRBJ2-2, the V gene TRBV9; D is unresolved. The CDR3 totals 14 residues. Looked up from germline, CDR1 is SGDLS and CDR2 is YYNGEE. Between the trimmed V and J ends, which lost 4 bases and 5 bases, there was a span of 12 bases. CDR3 nucleotide sequence: TGTGCCAGCAGCACCCCGACCACGACCGGGGAGCTGTTTTTT. This translates into CASSTPTTTGELFF. Using reference TRBV9 and TRBJ2-2 for the parts outside the CDR3, the full variable domain is DSGVTQTPKHLITATGQRVTLRCSPRSGDLSVYWYQQSLDQGLQFLIQYYNGEERAKGNILERFSAQQFPDLHSELNLSSLELGDSALYFCASSTPTTTGELFFGEGSRLTVL.

The chain couples TRBV19 to TRBJ2-1; D not certain. The CDR3 is made up of 13 amino acids. Trimming cost V 3 bases and J 6 bases, with 9 bases left between them. Germline V gives CDR1 LNHDA, CDR2 SQIVND (reference sequence). The CDR3 region is CASSILAFNEQFF. The CDR3 bases are TGTGCCAGTAGTATCTTGGCATTCAATGAGCAGTTCTTC.